This T cell receptor (beta chain) was found in a study of Ad26.COV2.S vaccination and SARS-CoV-2 variants. A single count supports this clone. The assay was immunoSEQ multiplex PCR, and TCRdb's table has in-frame clones only and misses some. The repertoire holds 410,000 or so clones, with approximately 92% as singletons. This CDR3 has 13 residues. Losses at the gene ends were 6 bases for V and 7 bases for J; bases not matched to a gene: 5. Per germline, CDR1 SNHLY and CDR2 FYNNEI. Treatment meaning: some 20 received Ad26.COV2.S at low or high dose, single or two shots; roughly five received placebo; per-sample allocation not given. Sample collection was performed on day 63 after the first vaccine or placebo injection.

The specimen comprised peripheral blood, sampled in a trial of Ad26.COV2.S vaccine versus placebo. The sequence came from a person between 18 and 65 years old who received the Ad26.COV2.S COVID-19 vaccine or a placebo. This chain links TRBV2 with TRBJ1-2; 10 bases are shared with TRBD1. Here the CDR3 DNA reads TGTGCCAGCAGCGCGGGACAGGGGCTTGGCTACACCTTC. It translates to CASSAGQGLGYTF.